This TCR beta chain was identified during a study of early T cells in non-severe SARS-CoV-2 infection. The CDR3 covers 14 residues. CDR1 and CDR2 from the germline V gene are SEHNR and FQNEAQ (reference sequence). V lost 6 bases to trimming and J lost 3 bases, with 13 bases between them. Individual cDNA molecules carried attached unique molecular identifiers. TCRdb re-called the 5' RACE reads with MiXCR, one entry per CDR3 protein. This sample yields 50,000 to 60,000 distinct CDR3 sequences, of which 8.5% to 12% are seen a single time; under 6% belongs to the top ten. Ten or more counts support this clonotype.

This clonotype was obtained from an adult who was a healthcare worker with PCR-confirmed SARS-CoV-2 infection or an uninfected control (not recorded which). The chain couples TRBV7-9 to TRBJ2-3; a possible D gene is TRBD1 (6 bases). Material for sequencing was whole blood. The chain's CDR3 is CASRYRVVTDTQYF. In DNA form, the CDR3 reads TGTGCCAGCAGATACAGGGTGGTTACAGATACGCAGTATTTT.